This T cell receptor beta chain came from a study of cytomegalovirus exposure and HLA in healthy donors. General observations from the study: The classifier was said to identify cytomegalovirus status with high specificity and sensitivity.

Germline V gene lookup returns CDR1 SGHAT and CDR2 FQNNGV. The V end lost 4 bases, the J end lost 1 base, and 5 bases lay between the germline ends. The length of the CDR3 is 13 residues. PCR primers comprised 60 Vbeta and 13 Jbeta primers. Profiling relied on immunoSEQ multiplex PCR, and the TCRdb table lists in-frame clones only, not all of them. The data contain 160,000 or so clones, roughly 82% of them singletons. Of note for this clone: Its target is unknown.

What was sequenced was PBMCs. V usage is TRBV11-2 and J usage is TRBJ1-3; D is unresolved. This TCR came from a man aged 50 to 59 in good health and CMV-seropositive. The CDR3 nucleotides read TGTGCCAGCAGCTCACAATCTGGAAACACCATATATTTT. This sequence encodes CASSSQSGNTIYF.